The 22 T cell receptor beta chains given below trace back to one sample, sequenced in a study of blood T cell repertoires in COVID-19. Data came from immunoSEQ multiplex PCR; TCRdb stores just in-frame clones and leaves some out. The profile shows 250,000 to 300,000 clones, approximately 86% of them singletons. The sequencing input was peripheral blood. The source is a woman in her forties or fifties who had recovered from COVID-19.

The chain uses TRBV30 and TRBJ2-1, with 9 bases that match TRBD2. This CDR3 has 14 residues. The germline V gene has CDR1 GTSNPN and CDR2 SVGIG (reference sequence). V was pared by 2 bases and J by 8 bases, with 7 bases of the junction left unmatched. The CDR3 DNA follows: TGTGCCTGGAGTAGCCTAGCGGGGAACTATGAGCAGTTCTTC. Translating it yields CAWSSLAGNYEQFF.

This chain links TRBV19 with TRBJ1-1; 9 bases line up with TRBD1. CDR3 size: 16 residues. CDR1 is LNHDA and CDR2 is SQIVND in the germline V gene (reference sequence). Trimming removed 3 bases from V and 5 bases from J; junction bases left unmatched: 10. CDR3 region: CASSMPGQGPRTEAFF. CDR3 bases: TGTGCCAGTAGTATGCCGGGACAGGGCCCGAGGACTGAAGCTTTCTTT.

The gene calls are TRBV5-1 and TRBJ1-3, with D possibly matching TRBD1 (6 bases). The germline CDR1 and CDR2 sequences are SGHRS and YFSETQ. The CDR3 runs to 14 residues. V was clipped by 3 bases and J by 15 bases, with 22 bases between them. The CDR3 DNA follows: TGCGCCAGCAGCTCGGGAGGGCAGGGGAGCCTACCATATTTT. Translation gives CASSSGGQGSLPYF.

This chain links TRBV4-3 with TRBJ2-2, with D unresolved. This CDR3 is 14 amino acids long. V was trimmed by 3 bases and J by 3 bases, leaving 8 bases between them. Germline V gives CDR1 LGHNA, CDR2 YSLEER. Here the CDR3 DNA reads TGCGCCAGCAGCCACAGGATGGACACCGGGGAGCTGTTTTTT. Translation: CASSHRMDTGELFF.

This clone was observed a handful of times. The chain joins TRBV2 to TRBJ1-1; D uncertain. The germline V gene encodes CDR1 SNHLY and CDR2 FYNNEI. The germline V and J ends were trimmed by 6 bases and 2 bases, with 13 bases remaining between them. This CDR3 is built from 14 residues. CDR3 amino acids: CASRDWAGNTEAFF. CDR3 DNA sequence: TGTGCCAGCAGAGATTGGGCAGGCAACACTGAAGCTTTCTTT. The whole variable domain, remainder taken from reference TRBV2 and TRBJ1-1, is EPEVTQTPSHQVTQMGQEVILRCVPISNHLYFYWYRQILGQKVEFLVSFYNNEISEKSEIFDDQFSVERPDGSNFTLKIRSTKLEDSAMYFCASRDWAGNTEAFFGQGTRLTVV.

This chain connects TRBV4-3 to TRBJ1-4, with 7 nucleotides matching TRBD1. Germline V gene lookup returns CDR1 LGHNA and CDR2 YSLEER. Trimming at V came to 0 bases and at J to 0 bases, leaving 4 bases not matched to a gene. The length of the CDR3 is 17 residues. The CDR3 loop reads CASSQESQGATNEKLFF. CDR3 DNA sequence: TGCGCCAGCAGCCAAGAATCCCAGGGGGCAACTAATGAAAAACTGTTTTTT.

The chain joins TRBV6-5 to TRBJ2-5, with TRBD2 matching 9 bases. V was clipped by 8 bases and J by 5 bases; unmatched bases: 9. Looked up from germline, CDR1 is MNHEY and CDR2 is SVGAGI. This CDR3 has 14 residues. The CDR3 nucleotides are TGTGCCAGCCAACAGGGACTAGCTAGGGAGACCCAGTACTTC. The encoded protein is CASQQGLARETQYF.

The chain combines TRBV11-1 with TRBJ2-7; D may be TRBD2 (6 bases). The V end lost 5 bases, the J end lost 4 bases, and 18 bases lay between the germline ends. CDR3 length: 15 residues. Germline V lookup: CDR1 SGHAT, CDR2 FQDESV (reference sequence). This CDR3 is CASSQLQGGPYEQYF. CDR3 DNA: TGTGCCAGCAGCCAACTCCAGGGAGGCCCTTACGAGCAGTACTTC.

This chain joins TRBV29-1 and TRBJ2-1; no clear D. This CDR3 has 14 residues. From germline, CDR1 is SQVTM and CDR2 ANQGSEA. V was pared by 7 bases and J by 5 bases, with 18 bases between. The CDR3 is CSARRLVSDNEQFF. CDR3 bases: TGCAGCGCCCGAAGGCTAGTTTCCGACAATGAGCAGTTCTTC.

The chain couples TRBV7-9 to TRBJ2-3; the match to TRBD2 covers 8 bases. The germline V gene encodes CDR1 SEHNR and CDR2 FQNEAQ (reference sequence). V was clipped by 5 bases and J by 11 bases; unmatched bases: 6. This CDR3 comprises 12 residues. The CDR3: CASSLREGVQYF. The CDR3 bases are TGTGCCAGCAGCCTACGGGAGGGTGTGCAGTATTTT.

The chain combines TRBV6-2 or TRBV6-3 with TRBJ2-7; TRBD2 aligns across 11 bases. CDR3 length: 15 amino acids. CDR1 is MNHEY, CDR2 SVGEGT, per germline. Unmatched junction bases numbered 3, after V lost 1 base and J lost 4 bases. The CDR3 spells CASSYWTSGLYEQYF. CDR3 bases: TGTGCCAGCAGTTACTGGACTAGCGGGTTATACGAGCAGTACTTC.

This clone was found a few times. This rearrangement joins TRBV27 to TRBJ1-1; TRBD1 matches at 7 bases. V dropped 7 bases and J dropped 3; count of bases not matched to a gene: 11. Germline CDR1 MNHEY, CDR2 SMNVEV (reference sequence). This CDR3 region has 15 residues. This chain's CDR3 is CASKYHDREDTEAFF. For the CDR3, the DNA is TGTGCCAGCAAGTATCATGACAGGGAGGACACTGAAGCTTTCTTT.

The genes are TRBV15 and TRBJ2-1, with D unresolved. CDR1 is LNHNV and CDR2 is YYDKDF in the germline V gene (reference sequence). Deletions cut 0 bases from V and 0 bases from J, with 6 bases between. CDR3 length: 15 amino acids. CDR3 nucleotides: TGTGCCACCAGCAGAGATCTTCTCTCCTACAATGAGCAGTTCTTC. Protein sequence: CATSRDLLSYNEQFF. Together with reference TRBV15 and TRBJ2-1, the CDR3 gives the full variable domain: DAMVIQNPRYQVTQFGKPVTLSCSQTLNHNVMYWYQQKSSQAPKLLFHYYDKDFNNEADTPDNFQSRRPNTSFCFLDIRSPGLGDTAMYLCATSRDLLSYNEQFFGPGTRLTVL.

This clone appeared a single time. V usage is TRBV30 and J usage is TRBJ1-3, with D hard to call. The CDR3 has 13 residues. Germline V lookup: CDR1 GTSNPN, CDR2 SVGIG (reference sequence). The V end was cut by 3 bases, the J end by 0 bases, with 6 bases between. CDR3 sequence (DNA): TGTGCCTGGAGCCATAGCTCTGGAAACACCATATATTTT. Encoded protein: CAWSHSSGNTIYF.

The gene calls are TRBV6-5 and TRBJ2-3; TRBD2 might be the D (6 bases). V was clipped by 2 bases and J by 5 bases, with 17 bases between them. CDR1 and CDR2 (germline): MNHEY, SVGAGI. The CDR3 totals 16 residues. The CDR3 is CASSYDARLEGDTQYF. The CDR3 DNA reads TGTGCCAGCAGTTACGACGCCCGCTTGGAGGGAGATACGCAGTATTTT.

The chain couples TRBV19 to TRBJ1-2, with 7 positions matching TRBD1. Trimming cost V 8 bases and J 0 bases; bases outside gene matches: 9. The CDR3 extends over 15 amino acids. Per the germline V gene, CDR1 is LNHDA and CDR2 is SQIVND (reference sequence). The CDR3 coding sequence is TGTGCCAGTGGGGGACAGCCTACGACTAACTATGGCTACACCTTC. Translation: CASGGQPTTNYGYTF.

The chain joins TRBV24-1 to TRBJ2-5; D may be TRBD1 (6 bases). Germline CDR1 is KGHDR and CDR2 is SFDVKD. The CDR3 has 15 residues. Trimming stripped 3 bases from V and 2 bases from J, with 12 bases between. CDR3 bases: TGTGCCACCAGTGATGGCTACAGGGCGCAAGAGACCCAGTACTTC. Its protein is CATSDGYRAQETQYF.

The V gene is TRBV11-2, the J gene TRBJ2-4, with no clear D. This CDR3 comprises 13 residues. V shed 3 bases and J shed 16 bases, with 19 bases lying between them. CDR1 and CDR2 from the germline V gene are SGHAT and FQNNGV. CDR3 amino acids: CASSLSVTAGPYF. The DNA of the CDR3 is TGTGCCAGCAGCTTGTCGGTAACAGCTGGGCCATACTTC.

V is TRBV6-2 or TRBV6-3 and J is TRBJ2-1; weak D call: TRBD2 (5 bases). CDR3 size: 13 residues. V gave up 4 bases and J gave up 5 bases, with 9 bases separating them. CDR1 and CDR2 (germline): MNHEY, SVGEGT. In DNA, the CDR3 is TGTGCCAGCAGTTCTCGGGGAAACAATGAGCAGTTCTTC. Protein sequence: CASSSRGNNEQFF.

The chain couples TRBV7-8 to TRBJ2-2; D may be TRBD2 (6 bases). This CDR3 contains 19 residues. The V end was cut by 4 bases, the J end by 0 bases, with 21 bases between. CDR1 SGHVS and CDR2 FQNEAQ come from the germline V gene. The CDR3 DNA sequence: TGTGCCAGCAGCTCCGGGAGACGTGTAGCACAACCGAACACCGGGGAGCTGTTTTTT. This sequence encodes CASSSGRRVAQPNTGELFF.

CDR3 residues: CSVVDYQETQYF. CDR3 in DNA: TGCAGCGTTGTTGACTACCAAGAGACCCAGTACTTC. This chain uses TRBV29-1 with TRBJ2-5; D remains unclear. The CDR3 consists of 12 residues. The germline V gene has CDR1 SQVTM and CDR2 ANQGSEA. V was cut by 4 bases and J by 0 bases, with 6 bases left in between.

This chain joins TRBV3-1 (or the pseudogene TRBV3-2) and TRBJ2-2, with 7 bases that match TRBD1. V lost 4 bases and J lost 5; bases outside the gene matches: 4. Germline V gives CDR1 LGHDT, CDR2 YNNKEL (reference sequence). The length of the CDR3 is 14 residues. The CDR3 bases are TGTGCCAGCAGCCGACAGGGCGGTACCGGGGAGCTGTTTTTT. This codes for CASSRQGGTGELFF.